This record looks at one TCR beta chain sequence and its context. The antigen remains undetermined. Looked up from germline, CDR1 is LGHNA and CDR2 is YSLEER. The CDR3 consists of 15 residues. V dropped 0 bases and J dropped 3 bases, with 11 bases sitting between them. The data were obtained in a study of post-analysis software for immune sequencing data. Study-wide results and limits: Comparison with controls showed significantly lower normalized Chao1 diversity in multiple sclerosis patients. Analysis by F measure revealed that same-batch samples clustered strongly together. Relative to controls, patients had 4 or 5 TRBV segments at higher frequency, with TRBV5-6, TRBV5-1 and TRBV20-1 among these.

cDNA libraries for TCR beta contained unique molecular identifiers. TCRdb re-analysed the PCR reads in MiXCR, keeping a single row per CDR3 protein. This table holds 430,000 or so distinct CDR3 sequences, 30% to 45% found once. The sample comprised blood. This chain connects TRBV4-3 to TRBJ1-1, with D possibly TRBD1 on 5 matching bases. This clonotype was obtained from a girl aged 2 to 9 with multiple sclerosis. The CDR3 sequence is CASSQEGGRYTEAFF. Here the CDR3 DNA reads TGCGCCAGCAGCCAAGAGGGGGGACGGTACACTGAAGCTTTCTTT.